The source of this TCR beta chain is a study of blood T cell repertoires in COVID-19. Profiled with immunoSEQ multiplex PCR; TCRdb holds only in-frame clones, not every one. This table has 350,000 to 450,000 clones, roughly 90% appearing once. Participants' own reports of clinical history determined their cohort assignment. The sequence came from a woman aged 40 to 49 who had been exposed to COVID-19. Sequencing used PBMCs or T cells enriched from blood (not recorded which).

This CDR3 is CAWSVRKAQGNSPLHF. CDR3 nucleotide sequence: TGTGCCTGGAGTGTACGTAAAGCTCAGGGGAATTCACCCCTCCACTTT. This sequence joins TRBV30 and TRBJ1-6, with D perhaps matching TRBD1 (6 bases). V lost 0 bases to trimming and J lost 7 bases, with 16 bases between them. This CDR3 region has 16 residues. Germline-derived CDR1 and CDR2 are GTSNPN and SVGIG (reference sequence). Variable domain in full (rest from reference TRBV30 and TRBJ1-6): SQTIHQWPATLVQPVGSPLSLECTVEGTSNPNLYWYRQAAGRGLQLLFYSVGIGQISSEVPQNLSASRPQDRQFILSSKKLLLSDSGFYLCAWSVRKAQGNSPLHFGNGTRLTVT.